One and the same sample provided the 21 T cell receptor beta chains below, sequenced in a study of shared clonotypes between healthy human individuals (dated by TCRdb to the early 2020s). To prepare the library, the immunoSEQ multiplex PCR assay was applied. The clones in this table, taken by TCRdb from immuneACCESS, are in-frame only. Not every clone is retained; where verified, under half of the shortfall comes from an unresolved V gene, and the cause of the rest is unknown. A total of millions of clones appear in this sample, 90% to 95% of them only once. The ten most abundant clones make up roughly 0.14% of the sample. Sequenced sample: naive CD4+ T cells sorted from blood. The cell subset or site label on this specimen signifies: CD45RA+ positively selected. Source of these receptors: a young man in good health.

This clone appeared a single time. The gene calls are TRBV18 and TRBJ1-2; D is unclear. The germline gives CDR1 KGHSH, CDR2 LQKENI. The ends were cut back, 0 bases at V and 8 bases at J, with 13 bases in the middle. The CDR3 runs to 14 residues. CDR3 coding DNA: TGTGCCAGCTCACCACCTGGTTGGGCGGAAGGCTACACCTTC. Translating it yields CASSPPGWAEGYTF.

The count of this clone is one. The chain is built from TRBV28 and TRBJ2-1, with unresolved D. V lost 4 bases and J lost 10, with 20 bases in between. The CDR3 is 15 amino acids. Germline V lookup: CDR1 MDHEN, CDR2 SYDVKM. The CDR3: CASSSTRRPMLEQFF. The CDR3 coding sequence is TGTGCCAGCAGTTCCACGCGACGACCTATGCTGGAGCAGTTCTTC.

V usage is TRBV19 and J usage is TRBJ2-1, with a weak D call TRBD2 (6 bases). The CDR3 has 14 amino acids. The germline gives CDR1 LNHDA, CDR2 SQIVND (reference sequence). The V end lost 6 bases, the J end lost 9 bases, and 18 bases lay between the germline ends. The CDR3 bases are TGTGCCAGTAGGGAGGGACTCGACTGGGGTGAGCAGTTCTTC. This gives the protein CASREGLDWGEQFF.

The chain uses TRBV29-1 and TRBJ1-2; D gene uncertain. Germline values: CDR1 SQVTM, CDR2 ANQGSEA. The length of the CDR3 is 13 residues. V was shortened by 3 bases and J by 4 bases, with 12 bases between the two germline ends. The CDR3 nucleotides read TGCAGCGTTGAGGTGACCCCCGGCTATGGCTACACCTTC. As protein: CSVEVTPGYGYTF.

V and J are TRBV28 and TRBJ1-4; D remains unclear. This CDR3 spans 16 amino acids. CDR1 is MDHEN, CDR2 SYDVKM, per germline. The V gene lost 4 bases and the J gene lost 0 bases, with 12 bases spanning the gap. CDR3 loop: CASSSPPGTTNEKLFF. CDR3 nucleotides: TGTGCCAGCAGTTCCCCCCCCGGGACAACTAATGAAAAACTGTTTTTT.

The V and J genes are TRBV6-5 and TRBJ1-2; D is unresolved. Germline V gives CDR1 MNHEY, CDR2 SVGAGI. The CDR3 consists of 13 residues. Trimming took 0 bases from V and 8 from J, leaving 10 bases between them. CDR3 amino acids: CASSYSAERGYTF. The CDR3 DNA reads TGTGCCAGCAGTTACTCGGCAGAGCGGGGCTACACCTTC.

The genes are TRBV5-6 and TRBJ1-2, with 7 positions matching TRBD1. The CDR3 is 14 amino acids. V dropped 4 bases and J dropped 7; count of bases not matched to a gene: 10. CDR1 and CDR2 from the germline V gene are SGHDT and YYEEEE. In DNA, the CDR3 is TGTGCCAGCAGCCTGATCGACAGGGAAAGTGGCTACACCTTC. Translation: CASSLIDRESGYTF.

In its sample, this clone was seen once. The chain has TRBV28 and TRBJ2-7; perhaps D is TRBD1 or TRBD2 (6 bases each). This CDR3 spans 15 amino acids. The V end lost 5 bases, the J end lost 4 bases, and 18 bases lay between the germline ends. CDR1 is MDHEN and CDR2 is SYDVKM in the germline V gene. The CDR3 here is CASSPNRVGGYEQYF. In DNA, the CDR3 is TGTGCCAGCAGTCCGAACAGGGTTGGGGGGTACGAGCAGTACTTC.

The count of this clone is one. The CDR3 sequence is CAISESTPGQGAREQYF. CDR3 in DNA: TGTGCCATCAGTGAGTCAACACCAGGACAGGGGGCTCGGGAGCAGTACTTC. This chain connects TRBV10-3 to TRBJ2-7; 11 bases agree with TRBD1. J lost 7 bases, V lost 0 bases, and 11 bases had no gene match. The CDR3 spans 17 residues. Germline assignment: CDR1 ENHRY and CDR2 SYGVKD.

V is TRBV6-1 and J is TRBJ2-5; D tentatively reads TRBD1 or TRBD2 (5 bases each). There are 14 residues in the CDR3. Trimming removed 2 bases at V and 1 base at J, with 8 bases between. Germline loops: CDR1 MNHNS, CDR2 SASEGT. In nucleotides, the CDR3 is TGTGCCAGCAGTGAATATGGGGGCCAAGAGACCCAGTACTTC. Translated: CASSEYGGQETQYF.

This chain links TRBV7-9 with TRBJ2-7, with D perhaps matching TRBD2 (6 bases). The CDR3 contains 12 residues. The V end was cut by 5 bases, the J end by 7 bases, with 12 bases between. Per the germline V gene, CDR1 is SEHNR and CDR2 is FQNEAQ (reference sequence). The CDR3 sequence: CASSRPAGEQYF. CDR3 sequence (DNA): TGTGCCAGCAGCCGCCCTGCGGGGGAGCAGTACTTC.

The J gene is TRBJ2-5, the V gene TRBV10-3, with TRBD1 matching over 8 bases. The trim removed 5 bases at V and 1 base at J, leaving 6 bases unmatched. The CDR3 runs to 15 residues. CDR1 ENHRY and CDR2 SYGVKD come from the germline V gene. This CDR3 is CAISPGTGLQETQYF. The CDR3 DNA reads as TGTGCCATCAGTCCCGGGACAGGTCTCCAAGAGACCCAGTACTTC.

V and J are TRBV9 and TRBJ1-4; 11 bases agree with TRBD1. V lost 3 bases to trimming and J lost 8 bases; unmatched junction nucleotides: 3. Germline lookup yields CDR1 SGDLS and CDR2 YYNGEE. There are 14 residues in the CDR3. For the CDR3, the DNA is TGTGCCAGCAGCGCCCGGACAGGGGGCGAAAAACTGTTTTTT. Its translation: CASSARTGGEKLFF.

Concerning this clone itself: The sample holds other DNA sequences that translate to the same CDR3. This rearrangement joins TRBV7-2 to TRBJ1-2; D may be TRBD1 (6 bases). Germline V gene lookup returns CDR1 SGHTA and CDR2 FQGNSA. The CDR3 contains 14 residues. The germline V and J ends were trimmed by 1 base and 3 bases, with 9 bases remaining between them. CDR3 coding DNA: TGTGCCAGCAGCTTAGGGACAGCTTACTATGGCTACACCTTC. Amino acid sequence: CASSLGTAYYGYTF. The full variable domain, with the rest looked up from reference TRBV7-2 and TRBJ1-2, is GAGVSQSPSNKVTEKGKDVELRCDPISGHTALYWYRQSLGQGLEFLIYFQGNSAPDKSGLPSDRFSAERTGGSVSTLTIQRTQQEDSAVYLCASSLGTAYYGYTFGSGTRLTVV.

This clone has just one count. Relative to the germline gene, one junction end is altered; a read error may explain this. The rearrangement uses TRBV7-7 and TRBJ2-5; D unclear. Germline V gene lookup returns CDR1 SSHAT and CDR2 FNYEAQ (reference sequence). The CDR3 runs to 13 residues. DNA for the CDR3: TGTGCTAGCAGCTTAGCTTCCCAAGAGACCCAGTACTTC. Residues: CASSLASQETQYF.

This chain uses TRBV5-1 with TRBJ2-3; no definite D call. The CDR3 sequence is 15 residues long. CDR1 and CDR2 (germline): SGHRS, YFSETQ. Trimming took 0 bases from V and 1 from J, leaving 9 bases between them. As DNA, the CDR3 is TGCGCCAGCAGCTTGGCCTATGGGGGCACAGATACGCAGTATTTT. Translating it yields CASSLAYGGTDTQYF.

CDR3 in amino acids: CAISGGGQGYNEQFF. In DNA, the CDR3 is TGTGCCATCAGCGGAGGTGGACAGGGTTACAATGAGCAGTTCTTC. The V call is TRBV10-3, the J call TRBJ2-1; the match to TRBD1 covers 8 bases. The V gene end was trimmed by 6 bases and the J gene end by 4 bases; junction bases not matched to a gene: 8. Germline V gene sequence: CDR1 ENHRY, CDR2 SYGVKD. This CDR3 spans 15 amino acids.

CDR3 protein: CASSLDWAGAFF. DNA for the CDR3: TGTGCCAGCAGCTTAGACTGGGCAGGGGCTTTCTTT. J is TRBJ1-1 and V is TRBV7-9, with D possibly TRBD1 on 5 matching bases. Trimming removed 1 base at V and 11 bases at J, with 11 bases between. The germline CDR1 and CDR2 sequences are SEHNR and FQNEAQ (reference sequence). CDR3 length: 12 amino acids.

This clone has only one observation. Other DNA sequences in the sample encode the same CDR3. The V and J genes are TRBV7-2 and TRBJ2-7, with a weak D call TRBD2 (5 bases). Between the trimmed V and J ends, which lost 5 bases and 2 bases, there was a span of 7 bases. The CDR3 is 12 amino acids. Germline V gene data show CDR1 as SGHTA and CDR2 as FQGNSA. This CDR3 reads CASSPGAYEQYF. The CDR3 region has the DNA TGTGCCAGCAGCCCCGGGGCCTACGAGCAGTACTTC.

The chain joins TRBV27 to TRBJ2-4; 8 nucleotides align to TRBD1. V shed 5 bases and J 0 bases; nucleotides not matched to a gene: 3. This CDR3 is 15 amino acids long. Germline loops: CDR1 MNHEY, CDR2 SMNVEV (reference sequence). The CDR3 protein is CASSLTGVAKNIQYF. The CDR3, as DNA: TGTGCCAGCAGTCTGACAGGGGTAGCCAAAAACATTCAGTACTTC.

This clone was detected a few times. The J gene is TRBJ1-2, the V gene TRBV2; the D is unclear. The V end lost 4 bases, the J end lost 4 bases, and 7 bases lay between the germline ends. CDR3 length equals 12 residues. Germline CDR1 reads SNHLY; CDR2 reads FYNNEI. CDR3 loop: CASSVLPYGYTF. CDR3 sequence (DNA): TGTGCCAGCAGTGTCCTCCCCTATGGCTACACCTTC.